This T cell receptor beta chain derives from a study of blood T cells in healthy people across ages. Turning to the study itself: The template switching approach captured approximately one barcoded beta molecule for every two T cells.

Study-wide findings and caveats: Comparison with aged donors showed that long-lived donors had more naive CD4+ cells and higher diversity.

The draw of peripheral blood yielded approximately 11 milliliters from each donor. PBMCs numbering at least 6 million were isolated per sample. Germline assignment: CDR1 SQVTM and CDR2 ANQGSEA. The V gene lost 4 bases and the J gene lost 0 bases, with 12 bases spanning the gap. The CDR3 has 14 residues. Concerning this clonotype itself: Antigen unknown.

Primers used in a second PCR of about 6 to 12 cycles were a sample-barcoded 5' primer and a J-beta primer mix. Each CDR3 protein gets one entry after TCRdb re-called the 5' RACE reads with MiXCR. This repertoire shows roughly 1.5 million distinct CDR3 sequences, approximately 42% found once; its top ten account for about 4.1%. This TCR was sampled from a woman between 18 and 29 years old in good health. This sequence joins TRBV29-1 and TRBJ1-1; tentative D call: TRBD1 (6 bases). Material: blood. The chain's CDR3 is CSVGIQGMNTEAFF. The DNA of the CDR3 is TGCAGCGTTGGAATACAGGGAATGAACACTGAAGCTTTCTTT.